A single sample is the source of the 20 T cell receptor beta chains below, sequenced in a study of T cells in Graves' hyperthyroidism and ophthalmopathy. Authors of the study amplified TCR beta CDR3 regions from RNA transcripts. An initial round of RT-PCR targeting the TCR CDR3 relied on the HTBI primer set. TCRdb re-called the multiplex PCR reads with MiXCR, one entry per CDR3 protein. The data hold a few hundred thousand distinct CDR3 sequences, with roughly a fifth observed a single time. The sample comprised blood. The receptors were gathered from a woman aged 50 to 60 with Graves' hyperthyroidism.

The chain has TRBV7-2 and TRBJ1-5, with D perhaps TRBD1 (5 bases). Trimming removed 2 bases from V and 7 bases from J, with 12 bases in between. The CDR3 is 14 residues long. The V gene's germline CDR1 is SGHTA and CDR2 FQGNSA. CDR3 sequence: CASSLSWGDQPQHF. The DNA for the CDR3 is TGTGCCAGCAGCTTATCTTGGGGGGACCAGCCCCAGCATTTT.

In this sample, this clonotype turned up a few times. This rearrangement joins TRBV7-9 to TRBJ1-3; D is unclear. Germline V lookup: CDR1 SEHNR, CDR2 FQNEAQ (reference sequence). There are 13 residues in the CDR3. V was clipped by 2 bases and J by 3 bases, with 5 bases between them. CDR3: CASSLLFGNTIYF. The DNA of the CDR3 is TGTGCCAGCAGCTTATTGTTTGGAAACACCATATATTTT.

This clonotype was seen more than once but under ten times. This chain uses TRBV2 with TRBJ2-1; 8 bases agree with TRBD1. Looked up from germline, CDR1 is SNHLY and CDR2 is FYNNEI. This CDR3 spans 13 amino acids. V gave up 5 bases and J gave up 5 bases; unmatched junction bases: 2. The CDR3 sequence is CASSRTGHNEQFF. The CDR3 bases are TGTGCCAGCAGTCGGACAGGGCACAATGAGCAGTTCTTC.

This clonotype has a count of ten or more. The chain carries TRBV30 and TRBJ2-4; 13 positions agree with TRBD2. V trimming: 2 bases; J trimming: 7 bases; junction bases outside the gene matches: 5. CDR1 GTSNPN and CDR2 SVGIG come from the germline V gene (reference sequence). CDR3 length equals 15 residues. For the CDR3, the DNA is TGTGCCTGGAGTAAGGGGACTAGCGGGACGAACATTCAGTACTTC. The encoded protein is CAWSKGTSGTNIQYF.

The V gene is TRBV10-3, the J gene TRBJ2-7; 7 nucleotides match TRBD1. Germline loops: CDR1 ENHRY, CDR2 SYGVKD. Unmatched junction bases numbered 8, after V lost 6 bases and J lost 3 bases. This CDR3 is 14 amino acids long. The CDR3 DNA sequence: TGTGCCATCAGGAGACAGGGAAGTGGCTACGAGCAGTACTTC. Its protein product is CAIRRQGSGYEQYF.

The sample holds a few counts of this clonotype. This chain uses TRBV9 with TRBJ2-2, with a tentative D call TRBD1 (5 bases). The V end lost 0 bases, the J end lost 6 bases, and 15 bases lay between the germline ends. The CDR3 contains 16 residues. Germline V CDR1 and CDR2: SGDLS, YYNGEE. The CDR3 bases are TGTGCCAGCAGCGTAGACCCTATAATCAGGGCCGGGGAGCTGTTTTTT. It specifies CASSVDPIIRAGELFF. Full variable domain (missing parts from reference TRBV9 and TRBJ2-2): DSGVTQTPKHLITATGQRVTLRCSPRSGDLSVYWYQQSLDQGLQFLIQYYNGEERAKGNILERFSAQQFPDLHSELNLSSLELGDSALYFCASSVDPIIRAGELFFGEGSRLTVL.

The J gene is TRBJ2-5, the V gene TRBV4-1; TRBD2 aligns across 9 bases. Trimming at V came to 1 base and at J to 4 bases, leaving 7 bases not matched to a gene. Per germline, CDR1 MGHRA and CDR2 YSYEKL. This CDR3 is built from 16 residues. CDR3 residues: CASSQVERGAGETQYF. The CDR3 nucleotides read TGCGCCAGCAGCCAAGTAGAGCGGGGGGCTGGAGAGACCCAGTACTTC.

This clonotype was recorded many times. The rearrangement joins TRBV10-1 to TRBJ1-1; D is unresolved. Germline-derived CDR1 and CDR2 are WNHNN and SYGVQD (reference sequence). V gave up 5 bases and J gave up 1 base, with 5 bases separating them. The CDR3 contains 12 residues. CDR3 sequence reads: CASSYGNTEAFF. The DNA of the CDR3 is TGCGCCAGCAGTTATGGGAACACTGAAGCTTTCTTT.

This clonotype was seen many times. The chain links TRBV18 to TRBJ2-3, with D unclear. The V end lost 4 bases, the J end lost 2 bases, and 1 base lay between the germline ends. Germline V lookup: CDR1 KGHSH, CDR2 LQKENI. The CDR3 length is 11 residues. The CDR3 nucleotides are TGTGCCAGCTCACTCACAGATACGCAGTATTTT. Translated: CASSLTDTQYF.

This rearrangement joins TRBV4-1 to TRBJ2-2; TRBD2 might be the D (6 bases). Trimming left V 2 bases short and J 5 bases short, with 9 bases between. The CDR3 has 14 residues. Germline lookup yields CDR1 MGHRA and CDR2 YSYEKL. DNA for the CDR3: TGCGCCAGCAGCCAATCCGGGGGAACCGGGGAGCTGTTTTTT. This gives the protein CASSQSGGTGELFF.

This clonotype was counted a few times. V and J are TRBV24-1 and TRBJ2-3; D is possibly TRBD1 or TRBD2 (5 bases each). CDR1 and CDR2 from the germline V gene are KGHDR and SFDVKD. The CDR3 covers 16 residues. Trimming left V 4 bases short and J 5 bases short, with 18 bases between. The CDR3 bases are TGTGCCACCAGTGAATCCGGGGCCGGTTTGAAAGATACGCAGTATTTT. Translating gives CATSESGAGLKDTQYF.

The V gene is TRBV9, the J gene TRBJ2-4; TRBD2 matches 10 bases. The CDR3 consists of 14 residues. Unmatched junction bases numbered 8, after V lost 0 bases and J lost 14 bases. Germline CDR1 and CDR2: SGDLS and YYNGEE. The CDR3 nucleotides are TGTGCCAGCAGCGTAGGGTCCCCTGGACTAGCGGAGTACTTC. Encoded protein: CASSVGSPGLAEYF.

This clonotype showed up just a few times. The CDR3 DNA follows: TGCGCCAGCAGGGGACAGCTCACAGATACGCAGTATTTT. Its translation: CASRGQLTDTQYF. J is TRBJ2-3 and V is TRBV10-1, with 7 bases matching TRBD1. The germline V gene has CDR1 WNHNN and CDR2 SYGVQD (reference sequence). The V segment lost 6 bases and the J segment 2 bases; nucleotides outside the gene matches: 2. The CDR3 runs 13 residues.

Details on this clonotype: A clone one base away is much larger, so this may be a read error. J is TRBJ1-1 and V is TRBV18; 8 bases map to TRBD1. The CDR3 contains 15 residues. V shed 5 bases and J 4 bases; nucleotides not matched to a gene: 9. Germline assignment: CDR1 KGHSH and CDR2 LQKENI. This CDR3 reads CASSSEDRAATEAFF. As DNA, the CDR3 is TGTGCCAGCTCATCGGAGGACAGGGCAGCCACTGAAGCTTTCTTT.

This clonotype was picked up many times. For the CDR3, the DNA is TGTGCCAGTGGGACAGGGGAAAACACCGGGGAGCTGTTTTTT. Translating it yields CASGTGENTGELFF. The V gene is TRBV2, the J gene TRBJ2-2, with TRBD1 matching 10 bases. The junction had 3 bases not matched to a gene; V was cut back by 9 bases and J by 2 bases. CDR1 is SNHLY, CDR2 FYNNEI, per germline. CDR3 size: 14 residues.

The J gene is TRBJ1-2, the V gene TRBV10-3; possibly TRBD1 for D (6 bases). V was clipped by 2 bases and J by 2 bases, with 12 bases between them. The CDR3 runs to 15 residues. Germline CDR1 is ENHRY and CDR2 is SYGVKD. The CDR3 region has the DNA TGTGCCATCAGTGAGGAAGGGGGGGCAAACTATGGCTACACCTTC. Its protein is CAISEEGGANYGYTF.

This clonotype appeared a few times. The rearrangement links TRBV4-2 to TRBJ2-5, with 7 bases identical to TRBD2. This CDR3 spans 15 amino acids. With 2 bases clipped from V and 4 bases from J, the junction kept 7 bases outside the gene matches. Germline-derived CDR1 and CDR2 are LGHNA and YNFKEQ. CDR3 sequence (DNA): TGTGCCAGCAGCCAAAAGCAGGCTAGCGGAGAGACCCAGTACTTC. Its translation: CASSQKQASGETQYF.

In this sample, this clonotype turned up many times. CDR3 nucleotides: TGTGCCAGCAGTCCTACTAGCGGGAGGGCCAATGAGCAGTTCTTC. Its translation: CASSPTSGRANEQFF. The chain carries TRBV12-3 or TRBV12-4 and TRBJ2-1, with TRBD2 matching 13 bases. The junction had 4 bases not matched to a gene; V was cut back by 5 bases and J by 6 bases. The CDR3 has 15 residues.

Many counts were recorded for this clonotype. The chain recombines TRBV7-9 with TRBJ2-1; TRBD2 aligns across 8 bases. The ends lost 4 bases at V and 3 bases at J; junction bases unmatched: 8. CDR1 is SEHNR, CDR2 FQNEAQ, per germline (reference sequence). The CDR3 has 16 residues. CDR3 region: CASSYPGLGIYNEQFF. The CDR3 bases are TGTGCCAGCAGCTATCCGGGACTAGGAATCTACAATGAGCAGTTCTTC.

V usage is TRBV5-1 and J usage is TRBJ2-7, with 9 positions matching TRBD1. Germline CDR1 SGHRS, CDR2 YFSETQ. V dropped 4 bases and J dropped 1; count of bases not matched to a gene: 6. There are 15 residues in the CDR3. The CDR3 region is CASSVPGQGSYEQYF. The CDR3 DNA reads TGCGCCAGCAGCGTACCGGGACAGGGATCCTACGAGCAGTACTTC.